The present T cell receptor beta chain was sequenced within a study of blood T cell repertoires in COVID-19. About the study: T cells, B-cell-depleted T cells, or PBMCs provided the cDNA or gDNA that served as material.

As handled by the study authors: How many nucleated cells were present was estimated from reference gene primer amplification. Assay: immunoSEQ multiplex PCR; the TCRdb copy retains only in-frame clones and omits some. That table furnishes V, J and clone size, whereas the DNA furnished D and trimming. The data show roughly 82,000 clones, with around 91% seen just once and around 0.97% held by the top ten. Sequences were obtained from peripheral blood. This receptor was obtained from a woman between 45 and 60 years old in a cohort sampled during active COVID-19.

The CDR3 bases are TGTGCCACCAGGACAGGGAGTAACACCGGGGAGCTGTTTTTT. Its protein product is CATRTGSNTGELFF. V usage is TRBV28 and J usage is TRBJ2-2, with 8 positions matching TRBD1. After removal of 10 bases from V and 2 bases from J, the junction contained 6 bases not matched to a gene. Germline assignment: CDR1 MDHEN and CDR2 SYDVKM. The CDR3 loop spans 14 amino acids.